Listed below are T cell receptor beta chains from one sample, sequenced in a study of cytomegalovirus exposure and HLA in healthy donors. Generated by immunoSEQ multiplex PCR, the TCRdb table keeps only in-frame clones and is missing some. The sample yields over 150,000 clones, 65% to 70% seen once. The sample taken for sequencing was PBMCs. Receptor source: a woman aged 18 to 35 in good health and CMV-seropositive. Both conserved end residues are part of each CDR3. A D gene is named only where the DNA matches it firmly. Size values are once, few and many counts, or a class for expanded clones, and some rows have none.

>few|TRBD1|TRBV7-9|TRBJ2-2
TGTGCCAGCAGCCCGGGACAGAGGTCGAACACCGGGGAGCTGTTTTTT
CASSPGQRSNTGELFF
>-|-|TRBV7-9|TRBJ1-1
TGTGCCAGCAGCTTTACAGGGTCCGGCACTGAAGCTTTCTTT
CASSFTGSGTEAFF
>once|TRBD1|TRBV7-8|TRBJ1-2
TGTGCCAGCAGTGCCGTGGACAGGGCTGGCTACACCTTC
CASSAVDRAGYTF
>-|TRBD1|TRBV28|TRBJ2-7
TGTGCCAGCAGTTTAAAACTATCGGGCAGGGGGATCTACGAGCAGTACTTC
CASSLKLSGRGIYEQYF
>few|TRBD2|TRBV2|TRBJ2-7
TGTGCCAGCAGTCAACCACCTACTAGCGGGAGCGACGAGCAGTACTTC
CASSQPPTSGSDEQYF
>-|TRBD2|TRBV5-1|TRBJ2-1
TGCGCCAGCAGCTTGGCTCCTCCGACTAGCGGGAGACGCAATGAGCAGTTCTTC
CASSLAPPTSGRRNEQFF
>once|-|TRBV29-1|TRBJ1-2
TGCAGCGTCCGGAGCCGGTCCGGCTTCGGCTACACCTTC
CSVRSRSGFGYTF
>-|TRBD2|TRBV4-2|TRBJ2-5
TGTGCCAGCAGCCAAGAAGTCGGGGGGGCACAAGAGACCCAGTACTTC
CASSQEVGGAQETQYF
>-|-|TRBV5-5|TRBJ2-6
TGTGCCAGCAGCACTAGCCACCCTGGGGCCAACGTCCTGACTTTC
CASSTSHPGANVLTF
>-|-|TRBV19|TRBJ1-1
TGTGCCTCAAGGGAGGGAGGCAAAACTGAAGCTTTCTTT
CASREGGKTEAFF
>-|-|TRBV19|TRBJ1-1
TGTGCCAGTAGTATAGAGGCAGGGATCACAGAAGCTTTCTTT
CASSIEAGITEAFF
>-|TRBD2|TRBV29-1|TRBJ2-2
TGCAGCGCCCCAAGGCCCGGGACTAGCGGGGGGTGGGCCGGGGAGCTGTTTTTT
CSAPRPGTSGGWAGELFF
>once|-|TRBV30|TRBJ1-5
TGTGCCTGGAGTGTGGGGCAGGTTAGCAATCAGCCCCAGCATTTT
CAWSVGQVSNQPQHF
>-|TRBD2|TRBV27|TRBJ2-2
TGTGCCAGCAGTTTCCAACTAGCGGGAGGAGCCGGGGAGCTGTTTTTT
CASSFQLAGGAGELFF
>-|TRBD1|TRBV29-1|TRBJ1-4
TGCAGCGTTGAAGATTGGGACAGCCCCGGGGAAAAACTGTTTTTT
CSVEDWDSPGEKLFF
>-|-|TRBV4-2|TRBJ1-5
TGTGCCAGCAGCCAAGAAGGACTACGGGGGGCTCAGCCCCAGCATTTT
CASSQEGLRGAQPQHF
>few|-|TRBV6-5|TRBJ2-3
TGTGCCAGCAGTGGAAAACGACTGGTAAATACGCAGTATTTT
CASSGKRLVNTQYF
>-|-|TRBV19|TRBJ2-3
TGTGCCAGTAGTAATTATTACACAGATACGCAGTATTTT
CASSNYYTDTQYF
>-|TRBD1|TRBV27|TRBJ2-2
TGTGCCAGCAGTGCGGGACAGGGGAACACCGGGGAGCTGTTTTTT
CASSAGQGNTGELFF
>-|TRBD2|TRBV7-2|TRBJ2-7
TGTGCCAGCAGCTTCCGAGGTAGCGGGGGGACGGTGTCCTACGAGCAGTACTTC
CASSFRGSGGTVSYEQYF
>-|-|TRBV14|TRBJ1-6
TGTGCCAGCAGCCAAGTAACATCTTCACCCCTCCACTTT
CASSQVTSSPLHF
>-|-|TRBV27|TRBJ2-1
TGTGCCAGCAGTTTGCAGGGTGGCCCCTACAATGAGCAGTTCTTC
CASSLQGGPYNEQFF
>-|TRBD1|TRBV6-6|TRBJ1-2
TGTGCCAGCAGTTACTCTGCAGGGGGTAACTATGGCTACACCTTC
CASSYSAGGNYGYTF
>-|TRBD1|TRBV7-9|TRBJ1-4
TGTGCCAGCAGCCTAGCAGGACAGGGTCAGGAAAAACTGTTTTTT
CASSLAGQGQEKLFF
>-|-|TRBV7-9|TRBJ2-5
TGTGCCAGCAGCTTAATCAGGGCTTCGCCGAACCAAGAGACCCAGTACTTC
CASSLIRASPNQETQYF
>-|TRBD2|TRBV29-1|TRBJ2-1
TGCAGCGTTGCGGACCTAGCGGGGGGTCATGAGCAGTTCTTC
CSVADLAGGHEQFF
>-|TRBD1|TRBV6-4|TRBJ1-2
TGTGCCAGCAGACAGGGGTACGGCTACACCTTC
CASRQGYGYTF
>-|TRBD1|TRBV7-2|TRBJ2-7
TGTGCCAGCAGCCCGCCGGGACAGGGAATCTACGAGCAGTACTTC
CASSPPGQGIYEQYF
>-|-|TRBV18|TRBJ1-4
TGTGCCAGCTCACCTTTGCCTTCCCGGCAGGATGAAAAACTGTTTTTT
CASSPLPSRQDEKLFF
>-|TRBD1|TRBV18|TRBJ2-7
TGTGCCAGCTCACCCGGGACAGGGTCCGAGCAGTACTTC
CASSPGTGSEQYF
>-|-|TRBV4-2|TRBJ2-2
TGTGCCAGCAGCCTCGGAGCTAACACCGGGGAGCTGTTTTTT
CASSLGANTGELFF
>-|-|TRBV2|TRBJ1-3
TGTGCCAGCAGATCCCTCAACCTGGCCGGAAACACCATATATTTT
CASRSLNLAGNTIYF
>-|-|TRBV9|TRBJ2-1
TGTGCCAGCAGCGTCGGACAGTCATCCTACAATGAGCAGTTCTTC
CASSVGQSSYNEQFF